This TCR beta chain was recorded in a study of TIL therapy for anti-PD-1-resistant metastatic lung cancer (dated by TCRdb to the early 2020s). Context from the whole study: Enrolled patients had a median age of 54 years (range roughly 35-85) and a median tumor PD-L1 proportion score of around 5.9%. Most of the cohort had lung adenocarcinoma, including a few EGFR-mutant tumors and two ALK-rearranged tumors, and half of the patients were either current or former smokers. T cell receptor beta sequencing of tumor and peripheral blood served to follow clonotypes across the tumor, the expanded TIL product, and serial blood samples. A median non-synonymous tumor mutation burden of about 1.6 mutations per megabase was determined across the cohort by whole-exome sequencing. Broader findings and caveats from the paper: The study protocol defined all tumor marker inferences as exploratory. Higher clonality and lower diversity were observed in expanded TIL cultures than in baseline intratumoral T cells (median clonality around 5.7% vs 31%, p < 0.0001). The cohort was highly selected, including more treatment-naive, never-smoker and oncogene-addicted patients than is typical, which limits generalizability. Clonal turnover during TIL culture was high, and many clones enriched in the product were not detected in the baseline tumor, suggesting clonal contraction rather than faithful expansion.

From its cysteine to its phenylalanine, the CDR3 spans 14 amino acids. Just the 42-base CDR3 DNA is kept, in frame starting at base 1. The germline V gene yields MDHEN for CDR1 and SYDVKM for CDR2. V sheds 2 bases and J sheds 1 base, leaving 6 bases between their ends. Of note for this clone: Its antigen is unknown. Within one base of it there is no much larger clone, and no base qualities were kept. The sample contains more than one DNA sequence encoding this CDR3.

Using bias-controlled multiplex PCR with the immunoSEQ v3 hsTCRB kit, the TCR beta CDR3 regions were amplified from genomic DNA. TCR libraries were sequenced on an Illumina NextSeq 500 to roughly 2 million read pairs for survey level or 5-6 million for deep level. From the authors' description of their analysis: V, D and J genes were assigned, non-productive sequences were removed, and clonality was reported by immunoSEQ Analyzer software. Repertoires of infused TIL and blood were compared using productive Simpson clonality and the Morisita overlap index of productive TRB rearrangements. TCRdb holds this immuneACCESS table with in-frame rearrangements only. Some clones are missing; in checked studies, unresolved V genes explain under half, and the rest has no known cause. V and J calls and clone size follow that table, whereas D and trimming were derived from the DNA. This sample has some 13,000 clones in its table, and approximately 66% of those were observed once. In total, the top ten clones hold approximately 9.4% of the sample.

Reading the label with the study, this specimen's time point is: pre-treatment sample, taken before nivolumab and TIL therapy. The baseline tumor samples, taken from the same resection that was used to grow TIL, were excised metastases, most often pleural nodules or supraclavicular lymph nodes. Before any PD-1/PD-L1 blockade was given, tumors were harvested, nivolumab was then administered, and patients who progressed went on to receive lymphodepletion, an infusion of expanded TIL, and IL-2. A phase I trial run at two centers enrolled adults with stage 4 NSCLC between October 2017 and early 2020. The samples were drawn from an open-label, single-arm phase I trial testing tumor-infiltrating lymphocyte therapy combined with nivolumab in advanced non-small cell lung cancer. Portions of each resected tumor were snap-frozen in liquid nitrogen and stored at -80 °C. Tumor regions of interest were chosen on H&E sections by laser-capture macrodissection, pulverized into roughly 14 mg aliquots, and extracted with Qiagen Allprep kits.

The clonotype comes from a woman between 25 and 80 years old with non-small cell lung cancer. The material sequenced was tumor tissue, taken at baseline. The chain employs TRBV28 and TRBJ2-1, and perhaps TRBD2 as D gene, on 5 matching bases. At the DNA level, the sequence is TGTGCCAGCAGTTTAGAGGGATCCTACAATGAGCAGTTCTTC. This is translated as CASSLEGSYNEQFF.